This T cell receptor beta chain is drawn from a study of blood T cells in healthy people across ages. This clonotype was seen a handful of times. J lost 7 bases, V lost 1 base, and 8 bases had no gene match. Germline V gene lookup returns CDR1 SEHNR and CDR2 FQNEAQ (reference sequence). The CDR3 covers 15 residues. A second PCR, run for roughly 7 to 11 cycles, used a sample-barcoded 5' primer plus a J-beta primer mix. TCRdb reprocessed the 5' RACE reads via MiXCR and lists one record per CDR3 protein. The sample has 710,000 or so distinct CDR3 sequences, about 34% seen once; the top ten hold approximately 15%. The extraction recovered at least 5 micrograms of total RNA per sample.

The receptor was derived from a woman older than 75 in good health. V and J are TRBV7-9 and TRBJ1-2; 8 nucleotides align to TRBD1. The sample consisted of blood. The CDR3 here is CASSLVGTGSSGYTF. The DNA for the CDR3 is TGTGCCAGCAGCTTAGTAGGGACAGGATCATCTGGCTACACCTTC.